This T cell receptor (beta chain) comes out of a study of regulatory T cells in long-lasting Graves disease. Overall study findings and caveats: With persistent disease, TRBV28, TRBJ1-2 and TRBJ2-5 were the favored segments.

Time point of the sample: persistent/refractory GD, antithyroid drugs over 5 years with positive TRAb. Construction of the TCR library relied on RNA isolated from PBMCs. Graves' disease diagnosis followed American Thyroid Association guidelines. In its sample, this clonotype was seen many times. Its cognate antigen is unknown. Germline lookup yields CDR1 MNHNS and CDR2 SASEGT. The CDR3 length is 13 residues. The V gene lost 6 bases and the J gene lost 1 base, with 9 bases spanning the gap. Sequencing libraries for TCR beta were prepared with iRepertoire HTBI primers and Arm-PCR of CDR3 regions. TCRdb itself ran the multiplex PCR reads through MiXCR, one entry per CDR3 protein. The repertoire holds hundreds of thousands of distinct CDR3 sequences, with around a fifth as singletons.

V is TRBV6-1 and J is TRBJ1-2; TRBD1 might be the D (5 bases). The material sequenced was peripheral blood mononuclear cells (PBMCs), taken when the disease was refractory, from a patient treated with antithyroid drugs. The clonotype comes from a female donor with Graves disease. DNA of the CDR3: TGTGCCAGCAGAACCAGGGATAACTATGGCTACACCTTC. Its translation: CASRTRDNYGYTF.